The 21 T cell receptor beta chains reported below all come from one sample, sequenced in a study of T-cell reconstitution after alpha-beta-depleted transplantation in children. Molecular barcoding with unique molecular identifiers was used for the TCRbeta library. TCRdb recomputed calls from the PCR reads with MiXCR, one row per CDR3 protein. The data hold about 980,000 distinct CDR3 sequences, with about 29% observed a single time. The sample was PBMCs, mostly from graft donor cells, taken 360 days after TCRalphabeta/CD19-depleted stem cell transplant. The receptor set was obtained from a boy under two years old who had a stem cell transplant for SCID, so the T cells may come from the graft donor.

The chain carries TRBV20-1 and TRBJ2-1; possible D gene TRBD1, 6 bases. CDR1 is DFQATT, CDR2 SNEGSKA, per germline (reference sequence). The CDR3 contains 16 residues. Trimming took off 0 bases at V and 2 bases at J, with 14 bases between the two ends. CDR3 amino acids: CSARDYTGQAYNEQFF. The CDR3 DNA follows: TGCAGTGCTAGAGATTACACAGGGCAGGCCTACAATGAGCAGTTCTTC.

This clonotype was seen a handful of times. This chain uses TRBV6-1 with TRBJ1-6; D remains ambiguous. Trimming removed 6 bases at V and 7 bases at J, with 19 bases between. The CDR3 has 16 amino acids. From germline, CDR1 is MNHNS and CDR2 SASEGT. In nucleotides, the CDR3 is TGTGCCAGCAGCCCAAGCCACCCCGGAGGGAATTCACCCCTCCACTTT. Translated, it gives CASSPSHPGGNSPLHF.

This sequence joins TRBV20-1 and TRBJ2-7; D unclear. Between the trimmed V and J ends, which lost 0 bases and 0 bases, there was a span of 9 bases. This CDR3 comprises 14 residues. Germline-derived CDR1 and CDR2 are DFQATT and SNEGSKA (reference sequence). The CDR3 DNA sequence: TGCAGTGCTAGAGATGCTGTCTACTCCTACGAGCAGTACTTC. As protein: CSARDAVYSYEQYF.

This clonotype was seen more than once but under ten times. This chain uses TRBV7-8 with TRBJ2-7; D not certain. Trimming took off 2 bases at V and 1 base at J, with 6 bases between the two ends. Per germline, CDR1 SGHVS and CDR2 FQNEAQ. This CDR3 has 13 residues. CDR3 DNA sequence: TGTGCCAGCAGCTTACCGAAGTCCTACGAGCAGTACTTC. This translates into CASSLPKSYEQYF.

V and J are TRBV3-1 and TRBJ2-5; D is possibly TRBD1 or TRBD2 (5 bases each). With 4 bases removed from V and 4 bases from J, the gap between germline ends came to 16 bases. The CDR3 extends over 15 amino acids. The germline gives CDR1 LGHDT, CDR2 YNNKEL (reference sequence). In nucleotides, the CDR3 is TGTGCCAGCAGCCCTGGGGGAATTTGGGGAGAGACCCAGTACTTC. This translates into CASSPGGIWGETQYF.

This chain connects TRBV5-6 to TRBJ2-3, with D uncertain. Trimming took 1 base from V and 2 from J, leaving 17 bases between them. From germline, CDR1 is SGHDT and CDR2 YYEEEE. The CDR3 has 17 residues. The CDR3 sequence is CASSLTSTRGSTDTQYF. The CDR3 DNA reads TGTGCCAGCAGCTTGACGTCCACCCGAGGCTCCACAGATACGCAGTATTTT.

This clonotype was picked up a small number of times. CDR3 in amino acids: CASSLAGRFQETQYF. DNA for the CDR3: TGTGCCAGCAGCTTAGCGGGACGGTTCCAAGAGACCCAGTACTTC. The gene calls are TRBV7-9 and TRBJ2-5, with D perhaps assigned TRBD1 or TRBD2 (5 bases each). CDR1 is SEHNR, CDR2 FQNEAQ, per germline (reference sequence). The CDR3 has 15 residues. The germline V and J ends were trimmed by 0 bases and 1 base, with 9 bases remaining between them.

This clonotype showed up just a few times. The genes are TRBV5-1 and TRBJ2-2; TRBD2 is a possible D gene (6 bases). CDR3 length: 16 amino acids. Per germline, CDR1 SGHRS and CDR2 YFSETQ. The ends were cut back, 0 bases at V and 2 bases at J, with 11 bases in the middle. This CDR3 is CASSLVAGINTGELFF. CDR3 sequence (DNA): TGCGCCAGCAGCTTGGTGGCGGGGATCAACACCGGGGAGCTGTTTTTT.

The V gene is TRBV5-1, the J gene TRBJ1-1, with D perhaps matching TRBD1 (5 bases). Trimming left V 0 bases short and J 4 bases short, with 13 bases between. CDR1 is SGHRS, CDR2 YFSETQ, per germline. The CDR3 length is 15 residues. The CDR3 sequence is CASSLGGVRGTEAFF. The CDR3 nucleotides read TGCGCCAGCAGCTTGGGGGGGGTGAGAGGCACTGAAGCTTTCTTT.

The rearrangement uses TRBV5-1 and TRBJ2-1; 8 bases agree with TRBD2. CDR1 and CDR2 (germline): SGHRS, YFSETQ. Germline trimming cut 0 bases from V and 5 bases from J; bases unmatched to any gene: 7. The CDR3 is made up of 16 amino acids. The CDR3: CASSLDGGGLNNEQFF. DNA for the CDR3: TGCGCCAGCAGCTTGGACGGGGGGGGACTGAACAATGAGCAGTTCTTC. Filled out from reference TRBV5-1 and TRBJ2-1, the complete variable domain reads KAGVTQTPRYLIKTRGQQVTLSCSPISGHRSVSWYQQTPGQGLQFLFEYFSETQRNKGNFPGRFSGRQFSNSRSEMNVSTLELGDSALYLCASSLDGGGLNNEQFFGPGTRLTVL.

In this sample, this clonotype turned up a few times. V is TRBV7-9 and J is TRBJ1-1; the D is unclear. The V gene lost 7 bases and the J gene lost 2 bases, with 5 bases spanning the gap. From germline, CDR1 is SEHNR and CDR2 FQNEAQ (reference sequence). This CDR3 is 11 amino acids long. CDR3 nucleotides: TGTGCCAGCACGATAAACACTGAAGCTTTCTTT. Translating gives CASTINTEAFF.

The rearrangement links TRBV12-3 or TRBV12-4 to TRBJ2-2, with D maybe TRBD2 (5 bases). CDR3 length equals 18 residues. The V end was cut by 6 bases, the J end by 6 bases, with 26 bases between. The CDR3 DNA reads TGTGCCAGCAGCCTAATAGGTCGGGGATCGGAACGATCCGGGGAGCTGTTTTTT. Translating gives CASSLIGRGSERSGELFF.

This clonotype has more than one count but fewer than ten. The V and J genes are TRBV2 and TRBJ2-3; 13 bases map to TRBD2. Trimming at V came to 5 bases and at J to 4 bases, leaving 6 bases not matched to a gene. The CDR3 spans 16 residues. Germline values: CDR1 SNHLY, CDR2 FYNNEI. The CDR3 protein is CASSRTSGGISDTQYF. The CDR3 DNA reads as TGTGCCAGCAGTCGGACTAGCGGGGGTATTTCAGATACGCAGTATTTT.

The chain links TRBV24-1 to TRBJ2-6, with D perhaps assigned TRBD1 or TRBD2 (5 bases each). The CDR3 has 19 amino acids. The V end was cut by 1 base, the J end by 1 base, with 16 bases between. Germline-derived CDR1 and CDR2 are KGHDR and SFDVKD. CDR3 sequence reads: CATSDFLRGARSGANVLTF. DNA for the CDR3: TGTGCCACCAGTGATTTCTTGCGAGGGGCACGATCTGGGGCCAACGTCCTGACTTTC.

This sequence joins TRBV5-6 and TRBJ2-1, with 8 bases lining up with TRBD2. CDR3 length: 16 residues. In germline, CDR1 is SGHDT, CDR2 YYEEEE. V was pared by 4 bases and J by 3 bases, with 9 bases of the junction left unmatched. The CDR3 is CASSPGLAGVYNEQFF. In DNA form, the CDR3 reads TGTGCCAGCAGCCCAGGGCTAGCGGGCGTCTACAATGAGCAGTTCTTC.

This clonotype was recorded at least ten times. This chain joins TRBV11-1 and TRBJ2-1, with 12 bases matching TRBD2. The CDR3 spans 18 residues. Germline V gives CDR1 SGHAT, CDR2 FQDESV (reference sequence). V shed 1 base, J shed 1 base, and the junction held 5 bases outside the gene matches. The CDR3 loop reads CASSLEYTSGGSYNEQFF. The CDR3 region has the DNA TGTGCCAGCAGCTTAGAATACACTAGCGGGGGGTCCTACAATGAGCAGTTCTTC.

The gene calls are TRBV6-2 or TRBV6-3 and TRBJ2-5; weak D call: TRBD1 (5 bases). The V and J ends lost 5 bases and 0 bases respectively, with 16 bases between them. Germline lookup yields CDR1 MNHEY and CDR2 SVGEGT. CDR3 size: 16 residues. The CDR3: CASSRIGAPYQETQYF. The CDR3 DNA is TGTGCCAGCAGTCGCATAGGGGCACCGTACCAAGAGACCCAGTACTTC.

The V gene is TRBV5-1, the J gene TRBJ2-1; 11 bases match TRBD1. The V gene end was trimmed by 0 bases and the J gene end by 3 bases; junction bases not matched to a gene: 5. This CDR3 region has 17 residues. Germline CDR1 is SGHRS and CDR2 is YFSETQ. DNA for the CDR3: TGCGCCAGCAGCTTGGGTCCCGGGACAGGGGGCTACAATGAGCAGTTCTTC. It translates to CASSLGPGTGGYNEQFF.

This clonotype occurred many times. This chain joins TRBV15 and TRBJ2-2; no reliable D call. The germline gives CDR1 LNHNV, CDR2 YYDKDF (reference sequence). The CDR3 totals 15 residues. Trimming shortened V by 8 bases and J by 8 bases, and 21 bases separated the two germline ends. CDR3 amino acids: CATSTLTGSSGELFF. The DNA for the CDR3 is TGTGCCACCTCCACCCTCACCGGATCTTCAGGGGAGCTGTTTTTT.

This clonotype was seen a handful of times. The chain carries TRBV5-1 and TRBJ2-2, with 9 bases fitting TRBD1. Losses at the gene ends were 4 bases for V and 5 bases for J; bases not matched to a gene: 6. CDR1 is SGHRS, CDR2 YFSETQ, per germline. This CDR3 is 15 amino acids long. The CDR3 DNA follows: TGCGCCAGCAGCCCTGGGGACAGGGAGACCGGGGAGCTGTTTTTT. Protein: CASSPGDRETGELFF.

This chain joins TRBV10-3 and TRBJ2-5, with 10 bases aligning to TRBD2. Germline assignment: CDR1 ENHRY and CDR2 SYGVKD. The CDR3 extends over 16 amino acids. The ends lost 5 bases at V and 1 base at J; junction bases unmatched: 7. The CDR3 nucleotides are TGTGCCATCAGTAGGAGTAGCGGGGGGCCCCAAGAGACCCAGTACTTC. It translates to CAISRSSGGPQETQYF.